A single sample is the source of the 5 T cell receptor beta chains below, sequenced in a study of blood T cell repertoires in COVID-19 (dated by TCRdb to the early 2020s). The library came from the immunoSEQ multiplex PCR assay. TCRdb stores this immuneACCESS table with in-frame sequences only. Part of the clones is absent; in the studies checked, under half of the shortfall reflects unresolved V genes, and no reason is known for the rest. In all, the sample holds some 150,000 clones, and 83% of those were seen once. The biggest ten clones account for nearly 4.5% of the sample. Sequences were obtained from PBMCs or T cells enriched from blood (not recorded which). These receptors were obtained from a woman aged 50 to 60 who had recovered from COVID-19.

CDR3 loop: CASRGARETFF. CDR3 sequence (DNA): TGTGCCAGCAGAGGGGCAAGGGAAACTTTCTTT. The chain joins TRBV12-3 or TRBV12-4 to TRBJ1-1; D perhaps matches TRBD1 (5 bases). The V and J ends lost 6 bases and 12 bases respectively, with 14 bases between them. The CDR3 totals 11 residues.

In its sample, this clone was seen a few times. The V gene is TRBV12-3 or TRBV12-4, the J gene TRBJ1-2; no firm D call. V gave up 6 bases and J gave up 5 bases, with 13 bases separating them. CDR3 length: 13 residues. The CDR3 loop reads CASSPAERYGYTF. CDR3 DNA sequence: TGTGCCAGCAGCCCGGCCGAGCGGTATGGCTACACCTTC.

V and J are TRBV28 and TRBJ2-7; 8 nucleotides line up with TRBD2. This CDR3 is built from 14 residues. Trimming at V came to 6 bases and at J to 2 bases, leaving 6 bases not matched to a gene. Per the germline V gene, CDR1 is MDHEN and CDR2 is SYDVKM. For the CDR3, the DNA is TGTGCCAGCAGCACGGGGGGGGATGCCTACGAGCAGTACGTC. Amino acids: CASSTGGDAYEQYV.

V and J are TRBV27 and TRBJ1-5; D gene unclear. CDR1 MNHEY and CDR2 SMNVEV come from the germline V gene (reference sequence). The V end was cut by 0 bases, the J end by 5 bases, with 5 bases between. The CDR3 is 13 residues long. The CDR3 bases are TGTGCCAGCAGTTTATCGGGCGATCAGCCCCAGCATTTT. It yields the protein CASSLSGDQPQHF.

V and J are TRBV27 and TRBJ1-1; perhaps TRBD1 as D (6 bases). CDR1 and CDR2 (germline): MNHEY, SMNVEV (reference sequence). V was shortened by 2 bases and J by 1 base, with 17 bases between the two germline ends. The CDR3 is made up of 17 amino acids. CDR3 in DNA: TGTGCCAGCAGTTTAAAAGGAGGTTCAGGGGCGAACACTGAAGCTTTCTTT. It encodes CASSLKGGSGANTEAFF.